A single sample gave rise to the 2 T cell receptor beta chains below, sequenced in a study of a mutant IDH1 vaccine in newly diagnosed glioma. Antigens for these TCRs are unknown. The time point: week 23, last vaccination. Mutant IDH1 20-mer peptide, at 300 ug, made up each vaccine dose, with topical imiquimod. Sequenced by immunoSEQ multiplex PCR; TCRdb stores in-frame clones only, minus some. The sample records 65,000 or so clones, approximately 84% being singletons. The sequences come from PBMCs, collected from a glioma patient whose treatment included an IDH1 peptide vaccine. These receptors were taken from a young man with glioma.

The chain recombines TRBV5-4 with TRBJ1-2, with D maybe TRBD1 (5 bases). Looked up from germline, CDR1 is SGHNT and CDR2 is YYREEE (reference sequence). There are 15 residues in the CDR3. Trimming removed 4 bases at V and 8 bases at J, with 21 bases between. The CDR3 sequence: CASSQDPGAPYGYTF. The CDR3 DNA reads as TGTGCCAGCAGCCAAGATCCCGGGGCGCCTTACGGCTACACCTTC.

The chain couples TRBV7-2 to TRBJ2-5; D remains unclear. The V gene's germline CDR1 is SGHTA and CDR2 FQGNSA. Trimming removed 6 bases at V and 7 bases at J, with 9 bases between. This CDR3 comprises 11 residues. CDR3 residues: CASSPIGTQYF. The DNA for the CDR3 is TGTGCCAGCAGTCCCATCGGGACCCAGTACTTC.